The present entry profiles one T cell receptor beta chain with its context. No antigen is known for it. These data belong to a study of T cells in Graves' hyperthyroidism and ophthalmopathy. The study, taken as a whole, reports: The model forecast ophthalmopathy, anticipating it by a median approximately 7 months before onset. Blood also held most thyroid clonotypes expanded beyond 0.001.

Criteria for exclusion of patients were uncontrolled infection, other autoimmune disease, pregnancy or lactation. Germline V gene data show CDR1 as LGHNA and CDR2 as YSLEER. The CDR3 is 16 amino acids. The V segment lost 1 base and the J segment 6 bases; nucleotides outside the gene matches: 11. RNA transcripts served as the template for amplifying TCR beta CDR3 regions. HTBI primers drove first-round RT-PCR of the TCR CDR3. MiXCR was run by TCRdb on the multiplex PCR reads, yielding one entry per CDR3 protein. The sample has about 640,000 distinct CDR3 sequences, around 20% seen once. Input material: blood. This clonotype was obtained from a man aged 25-45 years with Graves' ophthalmopathy. The chain links TRBV4-3 to TRBJ2-5, with 7 bases fitting TRBD2. CDR3 coding DNA: TGCGCCAGCAGCCAAGTGGGAGGGAGCAGGGAGAAGACCCAGTACTTC. Amino acids: CASSQVGGSREKTQYF.